Presented here are 4 T cell receptor beta chains from one specimen sequenced in a study of blood T cell repertoires in COVID-19. Repertoires were generated with immunoSEQ multiplex PCR, while TCRdb's copy carries only in-frame clones and drops some. Among more than 300,000 clones listed, over 90% were seen once. The sample consisted of PBMCs or T cells enriched from blood (not recorded which). The receptors were gathered from a woman younger than 45 who had been exposed to COVID-19.

The chain uses TRBV7-6 and TRBJ1-2; D remains ambiguous. V lost 5 bases, J lost 4 bases, and 23 bases lay in between. CDR1 is SGHVS and CDR2 is FNYEAQ in the germline V gene. The CDR3 runs to 17 residues. CDR3 residues: CASSLRPQNLVGYGYTF. The CDR3 DNA is TGTGCCAGCAGCCTACGCCCACAGAATCTTGTCGGCTATGGCTACACCTTC.

The CDR3 reads CASSPDRYNYGYTF. For the CDR3, the DNA is TGTGCCAGCAGTCCGGACAGGTATAACTATGGCTACACCTTC. V and J are TRBV27 and TRBJ1-2, with 7 nucleotides matching TRBD1. CDR3 length equals 14 residues. CDR1 and CDR2 (germline): MNHEY, SMNVEV (reference sequence). V gave up 5 bases and J gave up 1 base; unmatched junction bases: 4.

The V gene is TRBV11-2, the J gene TRBJ1-4, with TRBD1 identical over 7 bases. The CDR3 sequence is 17 residues long. The ends lost 5 bases at V and 5 bases at J; junction bases unmatched: 14. Germline CDR1 and CDR2: SGHAT and FQNNGV. The chain's CDR3 is CASSAIYPGTENEKLFF. The CDR3 coding sequence is TGTGCCAGCAGCGCTATTTACCCCGGGACAGAAAATGAAAAACTGTTTTTT.

J is TRBJ2-5 and V is TRBV5-1; D perhaps matches TRBD2 (6 bases). There are 17 residues in the CDR3. V lost 4 bases and J 3 bases, leaving 22 bases between the germline ends. The germline gives CDR1 SGHRS, CDR2 YFSETQ. CDR3 coding DNA: TGCGCCAGCAGCCCGATCCCCTCAAGTGGGGGGAAAGAGACCCAGTACTTC. Protein product: CASSPIPSSGGKETQYF.